A single sample is the source of the 12 T cell receptor beta chains below, sequenced in a study of shared clonotypes between healthy human individuals. Data came from immunoSEQ multiplex PCR; TCRdb stores just in-frame clones and leaves some out. The repertoire holds about 100,000 clones, with about 70% as singletons. Sequencing used memory CD8+ T cells sorted from blood. Subset specified: CD45RO+ cells pooled with CCR7-negative TemRA cells. These receptors all stem from a young man in good health.

Concerning this clone itself: An end of the junction differs from the germline gene, which may be a read error. The chain uses TRBV11-3 and TRBJ2-7; a weak D match, TRBD2 (5 bases). The CDR3 is made up of 15 amino acids. Germline CDR1 SGHNT, CDR2 YENEEA. CDR3 loop: CASRLDGSLIYEQYF. The CDR3 DNA sequence: TGTGCCAGCAGATTAGATGGGAGTTTGATCTACGAGCAGTACTTC.

This clone appeared many times. The chain recombines TRBV11-3 with TRBJ2-7, with 8 nucleotides matching TRBD1. Trimming at V came to 4 bases and at J to 5 bases, leaving 16 bases not matched to a gene. Germline V gene data show CDR1 as SGHNT and CDR2 as YENEEA. This CDR3 has 17 residues. CDR3: CASSSPIPTGDLNEQYF. DNA of the CDR3: TGTGCCAGCAGCTCCCCGATTCCGACAGGGGATCTCAACGAGCAGTACTTC.

The chain employs TRBV7-9 and TRBJ2-3, with D maybe TRBD2 (5 bases). V lost 5 bases and J 6 bases, leaving 18 bases between the germline ends. Germline V lookup: CDR1 SEHNR, CDR2 FQNEAQ (reference sequence). The CDR3 is 15 residues long. CDR3 bases: TGTGCCAGCAGCGCTTTAGCGTCTTTCCGTGATACGCAGTATTTT. It yields the protein CASSALASFRDTQYF.

This chain connects TRBV5-1 to TRBJ1-2; D not resolved. V was clipped by 3 bases and J by 2 bases, with 11 bases between them. The CDR3 extends over 14 amino acids. The germline V gene has CDR1 SGHRS and CDR2 YFSETQ. The CDR3, as DNA: TGCGCCAGCAGCTCAGCAGGAGGGAACTATGGCTACACCTTC. This translates into CASSSAGGNYGYTF.

This clone was seen only a few times. The chain joins TRBV19 to TRBJ2-7; D might be TRBD1 or TRBD2, each matching 6 bases. Trimming shortened V by 3 bases and J by 2 bases, and 14 bases separated the two germline ends. The CDR3 spans 15 residues. Germline assignment: CDR1 LNHDA and CDR2 SQIVND (reference sequence). DNA for the CDR3: TGTGCCAGTAGTATGGCTCCTGGGGGGCCCTACGAGCAGTACTTC. Translating it yields CASSMAPGGPYEQYF.

Note on this clone: The same CDR3 also results from other DNA sequences found in this sample. V is TRBV9 and J is TRBJ2-7; the match to TRBD1 covers 7 bases. The CDR3 covers 15 residues. Germline V gene lookup returns CDR1 SGDLS and CDR2 YYNGEE. V dropped 0 bases and J dropped 1; count of bases not matched to a gene: 4. The CDR3 region has the DNA TGTGCCAGCAGCGTAGCGGCAGGGGGTTCCTACGAGCAGTACTTC. Protein: CASSVAAGGSYEQYF.

The rearrangement links TRBV6-6 to TRBJ2-5; D call uncertain. V shed 0 bases and J shed 1 base, with 9 bases lying between them. CDR1 and CDR2 from the germline V gene are MNHNY and SVGAGI (reference sequence). The CDR3 covers 15 residues. In DNA form, the CDR3 reads TGTGCCAGCAGTTACTCGCTGGGTAGCCAAGAGACCCAGTACTTC. Amino acid sequence: CASSYSLGSQETQYF.

The chain combines TRBV15 with TRBJ2-1; a weak D match, TRBD1 (6 bases). This CDR3 is built from 14 residues. Germline values: CDR1 LNHNV, CDR2 YYDKDF (reference sequence). Trimming removed 5 bases from V and 8 bases from J, with 16 bases in between. DNA for the CDR3: TGTGCCACCAGCTTAGGGGGAGACTCCGATGAGCAGTTCTTC. It yields the protein CATSLGGDSDEQFF.

The chain has TRBV7-8 and TRBJ2-3; 7 bases agree with TRBD2. J was trimmed by 4 bases and V by 1 base; bases with no gene match: 8. This CDR3 has 16 amino acids. Germline V gene lookup returns CDR1 SGHVS and CDR2 FQNEAQ. CDR3 in DNA: TGTGCCAGCAGCTTAGTATGGCGGGAGAGCTCAGATACGCAGTATTTT. This gives the protein CASSLVWRESSDTQYF.

This clone appeared a few times. The same CDR3 is also encoded by other DNA sequences in this sample. This chain uses TRBV14 with TRBJ2-1; 8 nucleotides line up with TRBD2. The CDR3 consists of 16 residues. CDR1 and CDR2 (germline): SGHDN, FVKESK. The V gene end was trimmed by 3 bases and the J gene end by 4 bases; junction bases not matched to a gene: 8. The CDR3 reads CASSQFTSGLYNEQFF. The CDR3 DNA reads as TGTGCCAGCAGCCAGTTTACTAGCGGACTATACAATGAGCAGTTCTTC.

This rearrangement joins TRBV5-1 to TRBJ2-5; D uncertain. Trimming removed 4 bases at V and 5 bases at J, with 15 bases between. The germline V gene has CDR1 SGHRS and CDR2 YFSETQ. The CDR3 sequence is 14 residues long. The CDR3 is CASSVKVVGETQYF. The DNA for the CDR3 is TGCGCCAGCAGCGTTAAGGTGGTCGGGGAGACCCAGTACTTC.

The chain uses TRBV5-5 and TRBJ1-5, with 7 positions matching TRBD1. CDR1 and CDR2 (germline): SGHKS, YYEKEE (reference sequence). V lost 2 bases and J lost 4; bases outside the gene matches: 9. The CDR3 is 16 amino acids. This chain's CDR3 is CASSLMGQPPNQPQHF. CDR3 bases: TGTGCCAGCAGCTTAATGGGACAGCCACCAAATCAGCCCCAGCATTTT.